This entry features one T cell receptor beta chain sequence. The data belong to a study of shared clonotypes between healthy human individuals. The method was immunoSEQ multiplex PCR; TCRdb's version includes in-frame clones alone and lacks a portion of them. The table has under 750,000 clones, just under 75% seen once; the top ten hold 1.8%. Germline V gives CDR1 SGHVS, CDR2 FQNEAQ. Trimming stripped 7 bases from V and 8 bases from J, with 17 bases between. The CDR3 extends over 13 amino acids. The chain is built from TRBV7-8 and TRBJ1-1; perhaps TRBD1 as D (5 bases). Sequences were obtained from memory CD4+ T cells sorted from blood. Noted subset: CD45RA-negative fraction. This sequence originates from a woman in her thirties in good health. CDR3 coding DNA: TGTGCCAGCAAGGAACAGGATATACTGGAAGCTTTCTTT. It yields the protein CASKEQDILEAFF.